One TCR beta chain is described in this entry. In this sample, this clone turned up once. Its antigen remains undetermined. Base-call qualities are not available, and no considerably larger clone is one nucleotide away. The CDR3, cysteine through phenylalanine, is 16 amino acids long. Left in the record is the CDR3 DNA by itself, 48 bases read in frame from the first base. Per the germline V gene, SGDLS is the CDR1 and YYNGEE is the CDR2. The junction carries 18 bases between V and J, which are trimmed by 0 bases and 5 bases respectively. The entry originates in a study of shared clonotypes between healthy human individuals (dated by TCRdb to about 2020). Regarding the complete study: The cohort comprised a couple of women and three men aged 18 to 49 years. Per donor, three plates each were used for CD4 naive and CD4 memory, two for CD8 naive, and one for CD8 memory. Different laboratories and diverse techniques were used to prepare libraries and sequence TCR repertoires, to increase sequencing depth and limit assay-specific biases. Leukapheresis yielded between about 0.94 and 10 billion PBMCs per donor. To estimate repertoire size and how much clonotypes are shared between individuals, the study performed deep sequencing of blood TCR repertoires from about 5 healthy adults. What the study reported, not specific to this receptor: Clonotypes shared by all four sorted-subset donors showed higher generation probabilities than non-shared clonotypes. Rarefaction of sorted-subset datasets indicated incomplete sequencing despite the large sequencing depth. Across a few donors, around 5.4% of naive CD4, roughly 3.5% of naive CD8, approximately 2.5% of memory CD4, and around 0.4% of memory CD8 clonotypes were shared. Only blood was sampled, and tissue TCR repertoires likely differ from those in blood. Larger estimated clonotype richness was generally found for naive subsets than for memory subsets. The genetic and exposure-history diversity represented was limited by the small number of donors. Pairwise subsampling led to the expectation that sequencing depth would affect the degree of clonotype sharing among donors.

TCR CDR3 regions were amplified from genomic DNA by multiplex PCR using the deep immunoSEQ assay. Extracted genomic DNA from each cell subset was distributed evenly across all wells of several immunoSEQ 96-well plates, and each plate was treated as a replicate. Each replicate PCR for sorted subsets received about 220 ng genomic DNA, equal to tens of thousands of T cell genomes. Purified libraries were quantified with a Qubit 3.0 fluorometer, sized on a Bioanalyzer 2100, and re-quantified with the KAPA Library Quantification kit. Every immunoSEQ 96-well plate was sequenced on a dedicated single-read 150-cycle Illumina NextSeq 550 flow cell. Turning to the authors' computational methods: Because the immunoSEQ output held only junctional sequences and lacked quality scores, the filtering could not match the filtering applied to full-length reads. To assign V/J genes and CDR3, sequences were annotated using PyIR, a Python wrapper for IgBLAST v1.9, with IMGT germline references. Reads with weak V/J assignments (E-value above 1e-6), missing CDR3, stop codons, out-of-frame junctions, or ambiguous translated residues were removed. V3J clonotypes were defined by identical inferred V gene, J gene, and CDR3 amino acid sequence. The percentage overlap between two repertoires was calculated by dividing the number of shared unique clonotypes by the size of the smaller repertoire. Repertoire richness was assessed with RTK rarefaction, the Chao1 estimator, and Recon v2.1 estimates of unobserved clonotypes. Generation probabilities were computed with OLGA for all TCRbeta clonotypes obtained by the gDNA method from a handful of donors. TCRdb holds this immuneACCESS table with in-frame rearrangements only. Some clones are missing; in checked studies, unresolved V genes explain under half, and the rest has no known cause. V, J and clone size derive from that table, while D and trimming were established from the DNA sequence. The sample table holds 100,000 or so clones, of which about 63% were seen once. The ten largest account for 24% of the sample.

The donors were healthy, HIV-negative adults who had no recently reported acute infections or vaccinations. Every donor was a Caucasian adult living in Nashville, Tennessee, USA. CD8 memory samples consisted of magnetically selected CD45RO+ cells combined with CCR7-negative CD45RA+ effector memory (TemRA) cells. Blood was collected by leukapheresis, and PBMCs were isolated by Ficoll-Histopaque density gradient centrifugation and then cryopreserved in liquid nitrogen vapor phase. Analytical flow cytometry was used to check the purity and quantity of every magnetically sorted T cell population. Each sorted fraction had its genomic DNA isolated and then quantified by UV absorbance on a Nanodrop 2000c.

Here the chain combines TRBV9 and TRBJ2-7; no D gene can be assigned with confidence. Sample: memory CD8+ T cells sorted from blood. The cell subset or site label here, explained by the study, means: CD45RO+ cells pooled with CCR7-negative TemRA cells. This clonotype was sampled from a woman in her twenties or thirties in good health. The nucleotide sequence is given as TGTGCCAGCAGCGTAGGGTCGAAGGGATCTATTAACGAGCAGTACTTC. This is translated as CASSVGSKGSINEQYF.